The text below deals with one T cell receptor beta chain. The data belong to a study of blood T cell repertoires in COVID-19. Study as a whole: From T cells, B-cell-depleted T cells, or PBMCs came the material, which was cDNA or gDNA.

Germline lookup yields CDR1 MNHEY and CDR2 SVGAGI. The CDR3 extends over 14 amino acids. Deletions cut 6 bases from V and 0 bases from J, with 11 bases between. Profiling relied on immunoSEQ multiplex PCR, and the TCRdb table lists in-frame clones only, not all of them. Counted here are 250,000 to 350,000 clones, 70% to 90% occurring once; the ten biggest clones make up approximately 3%. The receptor was derived from a woman aged 25 to 39 with active or convalescent COVID-19. The source material was peripheral blood. J is TRBJ1-2 and V is TRBV6-5; a weak D match, TRBD1 (5 bases). CDR3 sequence reads: CASRSGNPNYGYTF. CDR3 in DNA: TGTGCCAGCAGGTCAGGGAACCCTAACTATGGCTACACCTTC.